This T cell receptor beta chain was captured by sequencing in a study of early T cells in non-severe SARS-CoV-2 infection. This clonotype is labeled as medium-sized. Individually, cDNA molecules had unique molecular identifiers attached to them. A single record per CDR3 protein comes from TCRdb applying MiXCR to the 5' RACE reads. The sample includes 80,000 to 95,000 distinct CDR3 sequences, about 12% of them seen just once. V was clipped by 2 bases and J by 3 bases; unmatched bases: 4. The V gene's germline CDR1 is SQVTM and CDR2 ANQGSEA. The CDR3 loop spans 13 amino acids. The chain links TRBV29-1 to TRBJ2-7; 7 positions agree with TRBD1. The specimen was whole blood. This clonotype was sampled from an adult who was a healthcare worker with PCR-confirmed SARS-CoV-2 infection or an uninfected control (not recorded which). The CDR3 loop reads CSVERTGSYEQYF. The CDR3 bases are TGCAGCGTTGAACGGACAGGTAGCTACGAGCAGTACTTC.